Each of the 3 T cell receptor beta chains below was sequenced from the same sample in a study of blood T cell repertoires in COVID-19. Sequenced by immunoSEQ multiplex PCR; TCRdb stores in-frame clones only, minus some. The data hold tens of thousands of clones, with about 86% observed a single time. Specimen: peripheral blood. Receptors were obtained from a human donor with acute or convalescent COVID-19. The donor label of this sample is uncertain.

The genes are TRBV6-2 or TRBV6-3 and TRBJ2-7; D gene uncertain. The CDR3 consists of 11 residues. The V and J ends lost 4 bases and 6 bases respectively, with 7 bases between them. Germline V gene lookup returns CDR1 MNHEY and CDR2 SVGEGT. CDR3 nucleotide sequence: TGTGCCAGCAGTTTGGTCGGCGAGCAGTACTTC. It specifies CASSLVGEQYF.

The chain joins TRBV28 to TRBJ1-4, with D unclear. The CDR3 length is 14 residues. V lost 7 bases to trimming and J lost 0 bases, with 9 bases between them. Germline loops: CDR1 MDHEN, CDR2 SYDVKM. This chain's CDR3 is CASTIQTTNEKLFF. The CDR3 bases are TGTGCCAGCACCATTCAGACAACTAATGAAAAACTGTTTTTT.

The rearrangement links TRBV6-5 to TRBJ2-7, with D possibly TRBD1 on 6 matching bases. CDR1 is MNHEY and CDR2 is SVGAGI in the germline V gene. Trimming pared 10 bases from V and 6 bases from J, leaving 19 bases between. This CDR3 spans 13 amino acids. The chain's CDR3 is CATHRTDIREQYF. The CDR3 region has the DNA TGTGCCACCCACAGGACAGACATACGCGAGCAGTACTTC.